The 18 T cell receptor beta chains presented below share a single source sample, sequenced in a study of blood T cell repertoires in COVID-19. Profiled with immunoSEQ multiplex PCR; TCRdb holds only in-frame clones, not every one. Here the sample spans around 370,000 clones, more than 75% being singletons. The sample was peripheral blood. These receptors were collected from a woman aged 18-29 years who had recovered from COVID-19.

This clone is a singleton in its sample. The chain recombines TRBV7-2 with TRBJ2-7; tentative D call: TRBD2 (5 bases). Deletions cut 1 base from V and 0 bases from J, with 7 bases between. The CDR3 runs 14 residues. The germline gives CDR1 SGHTA, CDR2 FQGNSA. In DNA, the CDR3 is TGTGCCAGCAGCTTAGTTGGGAGCTCCTACGAGCAGTACGTC. Translation: CASSLVGSSYEQYV.

This chain uses TRBV4-1 with TRBJ2-1, with 10 positions matching TRBD2. The V gene's germline CDR1 is MGHRA and CDR2 YSYEKL. Germline trimming cut 2 bases from V and 4 bases from J; bases unmatched to any gene: 2. This CDR3 is 15 amino acids long. CDR3 sequence reads: CASSQPTSGYNEQFF. The CDR3 coding sequence is TGCGCCAGCAGCCAACCGACTAGCGGGTACAATGAGCAGTTCTTC.

The chain has TRBV21-1 and TRBJ1-1; TRBD1, the table's D call, lacks a check against the DNA. TRBV21-1 is given as a pseudogene. The CDR3 loop spans 16 amino acids. The CDR3 nucleotides read TGTGCCAGCAGCAGACGCCCGGGACAGAGGAACACTGAAGCTTTCTTT. Residues: CASSRRPGQRNTEAFF.

The V gene is TRBV4-1, the J gene TRBJ1-3, with TRBD1 matching over 7 bases. Unmatched junction bases numbered 1, after V lost 1 base and J lost 4 bases. The CDR3 has 14 amino acids. Per the germline V gene, CDR1 is MGHRA and CDR2 is YSYEKL. DNA for the CDR3: TGCGCCAGCAGCCAAGCGACAGGGGGAAACACCATATATTTT. Protein sequence: CASSQATGGNTIYF.

The count of this clone is one. The CDR3 DNA follows: TGCGCCAGCAGCTTGGACAGGGGAGCAGCTAACTATGGCTACACCTTC. This translates into CASSLDRGAANYGYTF. The rearrangement joins TRBV5-1 to TRBJ1-2; 7 bases align to TRBD1. The CDR3 consists of 16 residues. After removal of 0 bases from V and 0 bases from J, the junction contained 5 bases not matched to a gene. Germline values: CDR1 SGHRS, CDR2 YFSETQ.

The chain couples TRBV30 to TRBJ2-1, with 16 bases identical to TRBD2. Per germline, CDR1 GTSNPN and CDR2 SVGIG (reference sequence). V lost 0 bases to trimming and J lost 10 bases; unmatched junction nucleotides: 21. CDR3 length: 21 residues. The CDR3 DNA reads as TGTGCCTGGAGTGTATCCCCTCTCGTTTCGGGACTAGCGGGAGGGCGAGACGAGCAGTTCTTC. This codes for CAWSVSPLVSGLAGGRDEQFF.

V gene TRBV9 combines with J gene TRBJ2-3; 14 positions match TRBD2. The CDR3 extends over 16 amino acids. Per the germline V gene, CDR1 is SGDLS and CDR2 is YYNGEE. V shed 3 bases and J 9 bases; nucleotides not matched to a gene: 9. The CDR3 sequence: CASSGGLAGALATQYF. The CDR3 DNA reads as TGTGCCAGCAGCGGGGGACTAGCGGGAGCCTTGGCCACGCAGTATTTT.

This clone has a handful of counts. The chain recombines TRBV19 with TRBJ1-2; no clear D gene. The V gene's germline CDR1 is LNHDA and CDR2 SQIVND (reference sequence). The CDR3 sequence is 14 residues long. V gave up 7 bases and J gave up 0 bases, with 12 bases separating them. The DNA of the CDR3 is TGTGCCAGTAATGATGTAGGAGCTAACTATGGCTACACCTTC. Translating gives CASNDVGANYGYTF.

This sequence joins TRBV7-8 and TRBJ2-5, with 13 positions matching TRBD2. Germline V CDR1 and CDR2: SGHVS, FQNEAQ. J lost 9 bases, V lost 7 bases, and 17 bases had no gene match. The CDR3 length is 17 residues. Written as DNA, the CDR3 is TGTGCCAGCAAGTACGGACTAGCGGGAGCCCCGAGCTGGTCCCAGTACTTC. Translated, it gives CASKYGLAGAPSWSQYF.

The chain recombines TRBV2 with TRBJ2-2, with 9 bases fitting TRBD2. Unmatched junction bases numbered 8, after V lost 7 bases and J lost 2 bases. Per germline, CDR1 SNHLY and CDR2 FYNNEI. The CDR3 contains 16 residues. The DNA for the CDR3 is TGTGCCAGCATTAGGGAACTAGCGGGTAACACCGGGGAGCTGTTTTTT. It translates to CASIRELAGNTGELFF.

The V and J genes are TRBV30 and TRBJ1-6; D gene unclear. The CDR3 has 16 amino acids. Deletions cut 2 bases from V and 7 bases from J, with 18 bases between. Germline V CDR1 and CDR2: GTSNPN, SVGIG (reference sequence). The DNA of the CDR3 is TGTGCCTGGAGTCGTCCTGGGCAGTCTGTGAATTCACCCCTCCACTTT. Its protein is CAWSRPGQSVNSPLHF.

V gene TRBV19 combines with J gene TRBJ1-1, with TRBD1 matching over 8 bases. The germline V gene has CDR1 LNHDA and CDR2 SQIVND (reference sequence). Trimming cost V 6 bases and J 8 bases; bases outside gene matches: 5. The CDR3 totals 12 residues. The CDR3 sequence is CASSARGQEAFF. CDR3 nucleotides: TGTGCCAGTAGCGCCAGGGGGCAAGAAGCTTTCTTT.

A remark on this clone: One end of the junction varies from germline; a read error may be responsible. The chain has TRBV4-1 and TRBJ1-1; 7 bases are shared with TRBD1. CDR1 is MGHRA and CDR2 is YSYEKL in the germline V gene. The CDR3 is 17 amino acids. The CDR3 protein is CASSLPPGQYMNTETFF. CDR3 DNA sequence: TGCGCCAGCAGCCTCCCTCCGGGACAGTATATGAACACTGAAACTTTCTTT.

The chain joins TRBV4-1 to TRBJ1-5, with D possibly being TRBD1 (6 bases). CDR3 length: 17 residues. The germline V gene has CDR1 MGHRA and CDR2 YSYEKL. The germline V and J ends were trimmed by 0 bases and 2 bases, with 14 bases remaining between them. DNA for the CDR3: TGCGCCAGCAGCCAAGATCCGGGGGGCTCTGGCAATCAGCCCCAGCATTTT. Amino acids: CASSQDPGGSGNQPQHF.

The rearrangement uses TRBV6-5 and TRBJ1-1, with a tentative D call TRBD1 (5 bases). This CDR3 has 14 amino acids. The V gene lost 5 bases and the J gene lost 4 bases, with 14 bases spanning the gap. Germline CDR1 MNHEY, CDR2 SVGAGI. The CDR3 spells CASSIDSLGTEAFF. Here the CDR3 DNA reads TGTGCCAGCAGTATTGACAGCCTCGGCACTGAAGCTTTCTTT.

This clone was counted once. A much more abundant neighbour one base away suggests this may be a read error. The chain joins TRBV6-5 to TRBJ2-2, with unresolved D. The CDR3 contains 13 residues. Germline CDR1 and CDR2: MNHEY and SVGAGI. Trimming shortened V by 5 bases and J by 1 base, and 5 bases separated the two germline ends. In nucleotides, the CDR3 is TGTGCCAGCAGTCGCGGGAACACCGGGGAGCTGTTTTTT. Protein product: CASSRGNTGELFF.

The chain recombines TRBV12-5 with TRBJ2-2; 13 bases match TRBD2. Trimming removed 3 bases from V and 7 bases from J; junction bases left unmatched: 2. This CDR3 is 15 amino acids long. Germline V lookup: CDR1 LGHNT, CDR2 FRNRAP. CDR3 region: CASGLWTSGSGELFF. The DNA for the CDR3 is TGTGCTAGTGGTTTATGGACTAGCGGGAGCGGGGAGCTGTTTTTT.

This sequence joins TRBV11-3 and TRBJ2-1; 10 nucleotides line up with TRBD2. CDR1 and CDR2 (germline): SGHNT, YENEEA. The ends lost 2 bases at V and 7 bases at J; junction bases unmatched: 8. The CDR3 is 16 residues long. The DNA for the CDR3 is TGTGCCAGCAGCTTAAACCCTAGCGGGAGCGGGAATGAGCAGTTCTTC. It encodes CASSLNPSGSGNEQFF.